This T cell receptor beta chain came from a study of blood T cell repertoires in COVID-19. Study-wide context: The analysed material was cDNA or gDNA that came from T cells, B-cell-depleted T cells, or PBMCs.

This CDR3 comprises 16 residues. Trimming pared 3 bases from V and 4 bases from J, leaving 16 bases between. Germline values: CDR1 SGDLS, CDR2 YYNGEE. Only in-frame clones appear in the TCRdb table, and some are missing; sequencing was by immunoSEQ multiplex PCR. This table has 250,000 to 350,000 clones, about nine tenths appearing once. The chain has TRBV9 and TRBJ2-2, with D perhaps TRBD1 (6 bases). This TCR came from a woman aged 18-29 years who had recovered from COVID-19. Sequenced sample: PBMCs or T cells enriched from blood (not recorded which). CDR3 sequence reads: CASSARDTAGTGELFF. The CDR3 bases are TGTGCCAGCAGCGCCCGGGACACCGCGGGCACCGGGGAGCTGTTTTTT.